These T cell receptor beta chains were read from a single sample in a study of blood T cell repertoires in COVID-19. Clones were sequenced by immunoSEQ multiplex PCR, and TCRdb holds only the in-frame ones, with some missing. The table includes about 210,000 clones, more than 70% detected once. Source material: PBMCs or T cells enriched from blood (not recorded which). The receptors stem from a woman aged 18-35 years who had recovered from COVID-19. CDR3s include the opening cysteine and the closing phenylalanine or tryptophan. The D gene is left open where the match is weak. Part of the rows lack a size; the others show once, few, many or a class for expanded clones.

v_gene	d_gene	j_gene	abundance	CDR3aa	CDR3nt
TRBV5-5	NA	TRBJ1-1	few	CASSAITGLNTEAFF	TGTGCCAGCAGCGCTATCACAGGGTTGAACACTGAAGCTTTCTTT
TRBV19	NA	TRBJ1-1	NA	CASSIGSGWTEAFF	TGTGCCAGTAGTATTGGGTCGGGGTGGACTGAAGCTTTCTTT
TRBV28	NA	TRBJ1-2	NA	CATYLSGGYTF	TGTGCCACGTATCTATCGGGTGGCTACACCTTC
TRBV5-1	NA	TRBJ1-2	NA	CASSLTVNYGYTF	TGCGCCAGCAGCCTTACAGTTAACTATGGCTACACCTTC
TRBV3-1/TRBV3-2	NA	TRBJ1-1	NA	CASSQGGGRGAEAFF	TGTGCCAGCAGCCAAGGGGGAGGGAGAGGGGCTGAAGCTTTCTTT
TRBV5-1	NA	TRBJ1-1	few	CASSWATGTNTEAFF	TGCGCCAGCAGCTGGGCGACAGGTACGAACACTGAAGCTTTCTTT
TRBV4-1	NA	TRBJ2-3	NA	CASSQDRTGVVADDTQYF	TGCGCCAGCAGCCAAGATCGGACGGGGGTAGTGGCGGACGATACGCAGTATTTT
TRBV5-4	TRBD1	TRBJ1-1	NA	CASSLTGAAEAFF	TGTGCCAGCAGCTTAACAGGGGCAGCTGAAGCTTTCTTT
TRBV9	NA	TRBJ2-3	NA	CASSPRGTDTQYF	TGTGCCAGCAGCCCCCGAGGCACAGATACGCAGTATTTT
TRBV30	NA	TRBJ1-6	NA	CAWSVTGNSPLHF	TGTGCCTGGAGTGTAACGGGAAATTCACCCCTCCACTTT
TRBV5-6	TRBD2	TRBJ2-2	NA	CASSSLAGLTNTGELFF	TGTGCCAGCAGCTCCCTAGCGGGACTAACGAACACCGGGGAGCTGTTTTTT
TRBV7-6	TRBD2	TRBJ2-3	once	CASSPYSGTSADTQYF	TGTGCCAGCAGCCCTTACTCCGGGACTAGCGCAGATACGCAGTATTTT
TRBV19	TRBD1	TRBJ1-5	NA	CASRTSGQGYSNQPQHF	TGTGCCAGTAGGACCTCCGGACAGGGCTATAGCAATCAGCCCCAGCATTTT
TRBV4-1	NA	TRBJ1-3	NA	CASSLNIQGSGNTIYF	TGCGCCAGCAGCCTAAATATACAGGGCTCTGGAAACACCATATATTTT
TRBV10-3	TRBD1	TRBJ2-1	NA	CAIGRDRTYNEQFF	TGTGCCATCGGCCGGGACAGGACCTACAATGAGCAGTTCTTC
TRBV9	NA	TRBJ2-1	NA	CASSSTAHNEQFF	TGTGCCAGCAGCTCAACTGCCCACAATGAGCAGTTCTTC
TRBV11-2	NA	TRBJ2-7	NA	CASSLDTVSYEQYF	TGTGCCAGCAGCTTAGATACGGTCTCCTACGAGCAGTACTTC
TRBV11-3	TRBD2	TRBJ2-1	NA	CASSPGASGGARDEQFF	TGTGCCAGCAGCCCCGGGGCTAGCGGGGGGGCCAGGGATGAGCAGTTCTTC
TRBV5-1	NA	TRBJ2-7	few	CASSLEPRPFYEQYF	TGCGCCAGCAGCTTGGAACCCAGGCCCTTCTACGAGCAGTACTTC
TRBV28	NA	TRBJ1-2	NA	CASSLSLYGYTF	TGTGCCAGCAGTTTGTCCCTCTATGGCTACACCTTC
TRBV10-3	NA	TRBJ2-1	NA	CAISEGTPYNEQFF	TGTGCCATCAGTGAGGGGACACCTTACAATGAGCAGTTCTTC
TRBV6-5	TRBD1	TRBJ1-2	NA	CASRHDRGNYGYTF	TGTGCCAGCAGACACGACAGGGGCAACTATGGCTACACCTTC
TRBV6-1	NA	TRBJ2-2	NA	CASSEGNRHTGELFF	TGTGCCAGCAGTGAAGGGAACAGACACACCGGGGAGCTGTTTTTT
TRBV24-1	TRBD1	TRBJ2-5	NA	CATSDPTGGDETQYF	TGTGCCACCAGTGACCCCACAGGGGGTGATGAGACCCAGTACTTC
TRBV20-1	NA	TRBJ2-7	many	CSASSPEGLREYF	TGCAGTGCGAGTTCCCCAGAGGGCTTGCGGGAGTACTTC